This record looks at one T cell receptor (beta chain) sequence and its context. Its antigen is as yet unknown. This specimen belongs to a study of cytomegalovirus exposure and HLA in healthy donors. Study context: A previous analysis identified approximately 120 million unique TCR beta sequences derived from about 180 million T cells. When 350 to 500 donors were genotyped, 81% of them were found to fall in the Caucasian-associated ancestry cluster.

PCR employed 60 Vbeta and 13 Jbeta primers. Measured with immunoSEQ multiplex PCR; TCRdb has only the in-frame clones, and not every one. The top ten clones hold about 2.7% of a sample with about 110,000 clones, about 79% of them seen once. Study outcomes and limitations: A later look showed TCR association rates differing by HLA locus, highest for DRB1 and lowest for HLA-C.

Source material: PBMCs. This sequence was found in a woman between 18 and 29 years old in good health and CMV-seropositive.

For the CDR3, the DNA is TGCGCCAGCAGCCACAATTTAGAAATAGATCTTGGTTACGAGCAGTACTTC. Translating it yields CASSHNLEIDLGYEQYF. The chain couples TRBV4-1 to TRBJ2-7; D remains ambiguous. V gave up 3 bases and J gave up 4 bases, with 22 bases separating them. Per the germline V gene, CDR1 is MGHRA and CDR2 is YSYEKL. CDR3 length: 17 amino acids.